The following is a T cell receptor (beta chain) sequence with its context. The data stem from a study of cytomegalovirus exposure and HLA in healthy donors. Use of 60 Vbeta and 13 Jbeta primers characterized the PCR. Sequencing was performed with immunoSEQ multiplex PCR; in TCRdb, only in-frame clones are kept and a portion is missing. The sample lists about 140,000 clones, over 70% seen once, with roughly 2.8% in the top ten. The receptor's source is a male donor in good health and CMV-seronegative. The sample was PBMCs.

DNA for the CDR3: TGTGCCAGCAGCTCTCGTGAAGGGGGCCTAAGAGATACGCAGTATTTT. Amino acids: CASSSREGGLRDTQYF. The chain joins TRBV12-1 to TRBJ2-3; the tabulated D call, TRBD1, remains unverified against the DNA. TRBV12-1 is listed as a pseudogene. The CDR3 totals 16 residues.